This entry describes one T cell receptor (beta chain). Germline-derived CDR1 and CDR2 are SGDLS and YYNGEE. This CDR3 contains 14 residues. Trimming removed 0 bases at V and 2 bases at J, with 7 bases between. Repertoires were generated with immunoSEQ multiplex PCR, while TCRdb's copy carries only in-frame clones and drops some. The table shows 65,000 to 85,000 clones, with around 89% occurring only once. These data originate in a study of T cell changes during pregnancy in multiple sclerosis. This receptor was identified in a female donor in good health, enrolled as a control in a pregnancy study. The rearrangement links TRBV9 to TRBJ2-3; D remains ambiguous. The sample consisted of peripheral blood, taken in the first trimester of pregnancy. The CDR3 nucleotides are TGTGCCAGCAGCGTAGGTCCTCTCACAGATACGCAGTATTTT. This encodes CASSVGPLTDTQYF.